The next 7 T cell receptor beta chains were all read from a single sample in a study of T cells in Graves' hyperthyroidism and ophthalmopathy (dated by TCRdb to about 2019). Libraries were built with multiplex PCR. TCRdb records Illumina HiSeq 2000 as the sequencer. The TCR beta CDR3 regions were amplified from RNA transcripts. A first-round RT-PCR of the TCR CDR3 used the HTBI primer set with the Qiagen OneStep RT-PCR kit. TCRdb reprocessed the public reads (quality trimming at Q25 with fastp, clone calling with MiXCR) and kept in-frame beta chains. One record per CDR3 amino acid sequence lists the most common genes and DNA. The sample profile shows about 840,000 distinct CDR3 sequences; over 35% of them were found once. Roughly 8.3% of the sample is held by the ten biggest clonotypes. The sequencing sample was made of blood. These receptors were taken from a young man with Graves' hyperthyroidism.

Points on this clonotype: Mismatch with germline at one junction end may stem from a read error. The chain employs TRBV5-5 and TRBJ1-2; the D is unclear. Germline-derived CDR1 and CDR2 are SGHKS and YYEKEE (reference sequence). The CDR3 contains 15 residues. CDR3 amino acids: CASSLDSTPYYGYTF. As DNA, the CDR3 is TGCGCCAGCAGCCTGGACTCAACCCCGTACTATGGCTACACCTTC.

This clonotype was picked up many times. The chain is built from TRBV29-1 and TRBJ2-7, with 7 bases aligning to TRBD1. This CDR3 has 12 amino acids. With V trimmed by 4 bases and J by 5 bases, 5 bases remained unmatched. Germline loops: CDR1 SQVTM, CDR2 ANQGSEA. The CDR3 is CSVVQGSDEQYF. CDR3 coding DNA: TGCAGCGTTGTACAGGGGAGTGACGAGCAGTACTTC.

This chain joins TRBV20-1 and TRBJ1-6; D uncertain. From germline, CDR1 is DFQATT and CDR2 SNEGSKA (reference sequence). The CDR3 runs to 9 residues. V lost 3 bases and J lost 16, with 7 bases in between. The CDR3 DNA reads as TGCAGTGCTAGGCCGGGACTCCACTTT. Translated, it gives CSARPGLHF.

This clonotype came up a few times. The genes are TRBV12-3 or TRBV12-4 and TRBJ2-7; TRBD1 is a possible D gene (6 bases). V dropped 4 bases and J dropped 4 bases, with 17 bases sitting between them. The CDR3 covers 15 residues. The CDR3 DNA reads TGTGCCAGCAGTTCGATTGAAAGGACAGAGTACGAGCAGTACTTC. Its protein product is CASSSIERTEYEQYF.

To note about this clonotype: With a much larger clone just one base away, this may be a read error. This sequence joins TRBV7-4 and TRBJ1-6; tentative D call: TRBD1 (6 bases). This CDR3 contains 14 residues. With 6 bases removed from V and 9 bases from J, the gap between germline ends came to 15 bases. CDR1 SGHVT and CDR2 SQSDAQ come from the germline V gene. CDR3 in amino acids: CASSPIGTSSPLHF. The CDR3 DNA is TGTGCCAGCAGTCCTATCGGGACAAGTTCACCCCTCCACTTT.

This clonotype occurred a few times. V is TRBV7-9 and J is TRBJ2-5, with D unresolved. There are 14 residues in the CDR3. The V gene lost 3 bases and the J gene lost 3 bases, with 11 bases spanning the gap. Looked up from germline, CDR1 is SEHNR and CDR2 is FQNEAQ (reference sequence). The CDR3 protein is CASSFGTLKETQYF. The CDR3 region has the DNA TGTGCCAGCAGCTTCGGAACACTTAAAGAGACCCAGTACTTC.

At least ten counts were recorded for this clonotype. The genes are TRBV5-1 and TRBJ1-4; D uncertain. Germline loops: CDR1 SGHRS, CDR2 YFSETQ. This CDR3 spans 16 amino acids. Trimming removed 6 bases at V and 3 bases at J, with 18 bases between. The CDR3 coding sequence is TGCGCCAGCACCACGGACGGTCAAGGGTCTAATGAAAAACTGTTTTTT. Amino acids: CASTTDGQGSNEKLFF.